A selection of T cell receptor beta chains follows, all from one sample in a study of beta chain features in type 1 diabetes. Sequenced by immunoSEQ multiplex PCR; TCRdb stores in-frame clones only, minus some. The sample consists of 100,000 to 150,000 clones, 9% of them appearing once. The sample was central memory CD4+ T cells from blood. The origin of the receptors is a man aged 25-45 years with type 1 diabetes. CDR3s include the opening cysteine and the closing phenylalanine or tryptophan.

>TRBV21-1|TRBJ1-5
CASSTTGGVQPQHF
>TRBV5-6|TRBJ2-1
CASSFTGGGNPNEQFF
>TRBV11-2|TRBJ1-6
CASSLTSFNSPLHF
>TRBV29-1|TRBJ2-7
CSVSSGNGGYEQYF
>TRBV19|TRBJ2-3
CASSSRGRSDTQYF
>TRBV7-9|TRBJ2-5
CASSLSSGGLQETQYF
>TRBV30|TRBJ1-6
CALWTGISPLHF
>TRBV6-5|TRBJ1-2
CATLTPGQPYGYTF
>TRBV10-3|TRBJ1-5
CAISPTGGEGNQPQHF
>TRBV6-1|TRBJ1-5
CASSEFPGNQPQHF
>TRBV15|TRBJ2-5
CATSRVGRETQYF